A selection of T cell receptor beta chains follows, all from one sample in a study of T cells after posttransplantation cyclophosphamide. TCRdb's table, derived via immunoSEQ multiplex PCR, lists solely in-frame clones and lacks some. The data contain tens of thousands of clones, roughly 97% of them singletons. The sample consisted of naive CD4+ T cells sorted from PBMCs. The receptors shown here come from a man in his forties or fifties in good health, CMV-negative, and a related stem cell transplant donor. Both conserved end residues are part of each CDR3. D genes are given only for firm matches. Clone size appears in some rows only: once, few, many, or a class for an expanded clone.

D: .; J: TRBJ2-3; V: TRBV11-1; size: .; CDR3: CASSKKFPADTQYF; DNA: TGTGCCAGCAGCAAAAAGTTTCCAGCAGATACGCAGTATTTT
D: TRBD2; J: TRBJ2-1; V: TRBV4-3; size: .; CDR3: CASSARTSGGKSYNEQFF; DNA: TGCGCCAGCAGCGCCCGGACTAGCGGGGGGAAATCCTACAATGAGCAGTTCTTC
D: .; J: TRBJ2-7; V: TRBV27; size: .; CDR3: CASSLDYGYEQYF; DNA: TGTGCCAGCAGTTTAGACTACGGCTACGAGCAGTACTTC
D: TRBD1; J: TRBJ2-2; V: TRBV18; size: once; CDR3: CASSPLTGGRTGELFF; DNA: TGTGCCAGCTCACCGTTGACAGGGGGTCGGACCGGGGAGCTGTTTTTT
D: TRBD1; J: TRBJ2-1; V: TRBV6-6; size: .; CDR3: CASSNTGTVNEQFF; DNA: TGTGCCAGCAGTAATACCGGGACAGTCAATGAGCAGTTCTTC
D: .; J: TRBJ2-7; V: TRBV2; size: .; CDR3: CASSLYRQGSEQYF; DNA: TGTGCCAGCAGTCTCTACCGTCAGGGTTCCGAGCAGTACTTC
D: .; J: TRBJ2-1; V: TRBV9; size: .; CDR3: CASSLTDTSSYNEQFF; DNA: TGTGCCAGCAGCCTAACCGACACGAGCTCCTACAATGAGCAGTTCTTC
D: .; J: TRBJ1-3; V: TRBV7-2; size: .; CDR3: CASSLAGLSGNTIYF; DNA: TGTGCCAGCAGCTTGGCAGGGTTAAGTGGAAACACCATATATTTT
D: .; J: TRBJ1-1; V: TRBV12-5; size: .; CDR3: CASGSPWTPNTEAFF; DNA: TGTGCTAGTGGTTCCCCATGGACACCGAACACTGAAGCTTTCTTT
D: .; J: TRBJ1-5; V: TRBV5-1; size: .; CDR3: CASRLGLGVQPQHF; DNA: TGCGCCAGCAGATTGGGGCTAGGGGTTCAGCCCCAGCATTTT
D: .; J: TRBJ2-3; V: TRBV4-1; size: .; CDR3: CASSPALSLSSTDTQYF; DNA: TGCGCCAGCAGCCCCGCCCTGAGTCTCTCTAGCACAGATACGCAGTATTTT
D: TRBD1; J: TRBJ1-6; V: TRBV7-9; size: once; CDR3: CASSLQQGDSPLHF; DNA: TGTGCCAGCAGCTTGCAACAGGGGGATTCACCCCTCCACTTT
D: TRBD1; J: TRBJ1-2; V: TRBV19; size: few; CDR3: CAIGQGNYGYTF; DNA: TGTGCCATAGGACAGGGCAACTATGGCTACACCTTC
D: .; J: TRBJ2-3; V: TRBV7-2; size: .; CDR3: CASSFLDTQYF; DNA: TGTGCCAGCAGCTTCCTGGATACGCAGTATTTT
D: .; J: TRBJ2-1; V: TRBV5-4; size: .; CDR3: CASSTDSYNEQFF; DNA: TGTGCCAGCAGCACCGACAGCTACAATGAGCAGTTCTTC
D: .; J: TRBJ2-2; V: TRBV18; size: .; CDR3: CASSPLATGELFF; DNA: TGTGCCAGCTCACCACTAGCTACCGGGGAGCTGTTTTTT
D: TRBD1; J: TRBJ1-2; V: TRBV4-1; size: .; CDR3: CASSQPGQVRRNYGYTF; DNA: TGCGCCAGCAGCCAACCAGGACAGGTACGACGAAACTATGGCTACACCTTC
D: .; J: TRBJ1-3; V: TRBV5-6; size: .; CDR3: CASSFRAGNTIYF; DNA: TGTGCCAGCAGCTTCAGGGCTGGAAACACCATATATTTT
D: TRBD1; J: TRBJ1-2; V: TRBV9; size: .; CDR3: CASSVVSRGQGAGGYTF; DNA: TGTGCCAGCAGCGTAGTTTCGAGGGGACAGGGGGCTGGGGGCTACACCTTC
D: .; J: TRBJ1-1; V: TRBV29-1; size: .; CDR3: CSAHRVGVATEAFF; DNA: TGCAGCGCTCACAGGGTGGGAGTGGCCACTGAAGCTTTCTTT
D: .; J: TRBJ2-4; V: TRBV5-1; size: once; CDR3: CASSHRSEGGIQYF; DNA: TGCGCCAGCAGCCACAGGAGCGAAGGTGGCATTCAGTACTTC
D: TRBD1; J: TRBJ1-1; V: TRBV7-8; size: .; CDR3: CASRPPYRGPGTEAFF; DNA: TGTGCCAGCAGACCACCCTACAGGGGGCCGGGCACTGAAGCTTTCTTT
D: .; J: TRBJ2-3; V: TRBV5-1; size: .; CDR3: CASSIRPSNPGTDTQYF; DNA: TGCGCCAGCAGCATCCGACCTAGTAACCCGGGCACAGATACGCAGTATTTT
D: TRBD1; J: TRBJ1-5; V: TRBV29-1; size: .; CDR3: CSVRQGINQPQHF; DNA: TGCAGCGTTCGACAGGGGATTAATCAGCCCCAGCATTTT
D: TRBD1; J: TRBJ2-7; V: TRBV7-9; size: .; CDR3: CASSVRDRPYEQYF; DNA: TGTGCCAGCAGCGTCCGGGACAGACCCTACGAGCAGTACTTC
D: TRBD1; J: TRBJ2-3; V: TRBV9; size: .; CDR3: CASSPGQGGNTQYF; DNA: TGTGCCAGCTCCCCCGGACAGGGCGGCAATACGCAGTATTTT
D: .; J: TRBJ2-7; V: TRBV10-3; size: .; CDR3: CAISKDNAYEQYF; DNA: TGTGCCATCAGTAAGGACAATGCCTACGAGCAGTACTTC
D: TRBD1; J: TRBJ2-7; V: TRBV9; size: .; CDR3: CASSTGGSSYEQYF; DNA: TGTGCCAGCAGCACAGGGGGATCCTCCTACGAGCAGTACTTC
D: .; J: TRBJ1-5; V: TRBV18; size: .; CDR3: CASSPMGPGRHSNQPQHF; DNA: TGTGCCAGCTCACCAATGGGGCCGGGCAGACATAGCAATCAGCCCCAGCATTTT
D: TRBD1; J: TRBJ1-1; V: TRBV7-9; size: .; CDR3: CASSAPGQGASGAEAFF; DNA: TGTGCCAGCAGCGCCCCGGGACAGGGGGCGTCTGGCGCTGAAGCTTTCTTT
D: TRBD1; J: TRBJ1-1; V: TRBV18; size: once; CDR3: CASSPNTQGGNTEAFF; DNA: TGTGCCAGCTCACCCAATACACAGGGGGGGAACACTGAAGCTTTCTTT
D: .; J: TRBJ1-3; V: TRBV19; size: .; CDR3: CASSRWEGTGNTIYF; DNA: TGTGCCAGTAGTCGATGGGAGGGGACTGGAAACACCATATATTTT
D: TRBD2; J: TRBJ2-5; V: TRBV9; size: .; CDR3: CASSVGSGGGWETQYF; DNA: TGTGCCAGCAGCGTAGGTAGCGGGGGAGGTTGGGAGACCCAGTACTTC
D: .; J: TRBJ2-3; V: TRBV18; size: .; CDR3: CASSPGLAVSDTQYF; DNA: TGTGCCAGCTCACCTGGGCTAGCCGTCTCGGATACGCAGTATTTT
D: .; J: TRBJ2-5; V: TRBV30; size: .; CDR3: CAWSTNYQTQYF; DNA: TGTGCCTGGAGTACCAACTATCAGACCCAGTACTTC
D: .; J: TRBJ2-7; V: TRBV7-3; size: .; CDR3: CASSLRAGEEYEQYF; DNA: TGTGCCAGCAGCTTAAGGGCAGGGGAAGAATACGAGCAGTACTTC
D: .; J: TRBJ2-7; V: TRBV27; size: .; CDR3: CASSFQSSNYEQYF; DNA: TGTGCCAGCAGTTTTCAGTCGTCCAACTACGAGCAGTACTTC
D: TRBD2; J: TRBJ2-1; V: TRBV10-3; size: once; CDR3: CAISELRGAVTEQFF; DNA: TGTGCCATCAGTGAACTGCGGGGGGCCGTTACTGAGCAGTTCTTC
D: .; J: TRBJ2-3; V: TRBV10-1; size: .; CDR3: CASSDGHTSTDTQYF; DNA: TGCGCCAGCAGTGACGGACACACTAGCACAGATACGCAGTATTTT
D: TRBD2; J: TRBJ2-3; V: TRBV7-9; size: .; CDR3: CASSFGEGTDTQYF; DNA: TGTGCCAGCAGCTTCGGGGAGGGGACAGATACGCAGTATTTT
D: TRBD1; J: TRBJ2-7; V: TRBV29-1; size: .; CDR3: CSVVVRGSSYEQYF; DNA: TGCAGCGTTGTAGTCAGGGGGTCCTCCTACGAGCAGTACTTC
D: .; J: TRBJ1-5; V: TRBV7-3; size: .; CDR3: CASSETRGNQPQHF; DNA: TGTGCCAGCAGCGAAACTCGGGGGAATCAGCCCCAGCATTTT
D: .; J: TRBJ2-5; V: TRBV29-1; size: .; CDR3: CSVNGQIRETQYF; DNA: TGCAGCGTTAATGGACAGATACGAGAGACCCAGTACTTC
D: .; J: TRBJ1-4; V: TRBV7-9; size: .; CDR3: CASSQGANEKLFF; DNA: TGTGCCAGCAGCCAGGGCGCTAATGAAAAACTGTTTTTT
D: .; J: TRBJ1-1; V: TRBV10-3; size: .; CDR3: CAISERGGDHTEAFF; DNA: TGTGCCATCAGTGAAAGGGGTGGTGATCACACTGAAGCTTTCTTT
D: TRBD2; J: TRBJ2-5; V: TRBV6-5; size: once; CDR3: CASSYLAGGQETQYF; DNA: TGTGCCAGCAGTTACCTGGCGGGAGGGCAAGAAACCCAGTACTTC
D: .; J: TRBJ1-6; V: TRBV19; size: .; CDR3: CASSIGGYTNSPLHF; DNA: TGTGCCAGTAGTATCGGCGGATACACTAATTCACCCCTCCACTTT
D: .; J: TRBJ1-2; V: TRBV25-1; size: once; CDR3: CASSESRSVGGYTF; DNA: TGTGCCAGCAGTGAATCTAGGAGTGTTGGTGGCTACACCTTC
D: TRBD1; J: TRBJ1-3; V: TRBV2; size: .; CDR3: CASSSQGAGNTIYF; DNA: TGTGCCAGCAGTTCACAGGGGGCTGGAAACACCATATATTTT
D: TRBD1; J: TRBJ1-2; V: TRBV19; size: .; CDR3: CASSTQPGQSYGYTF; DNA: TGTGCCAGTAGTACCCAGCCGGGACAGAGCTATGGCTACACCTTC
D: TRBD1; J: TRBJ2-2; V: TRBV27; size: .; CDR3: CASSLFPGTGTLRPGELFF; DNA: TGTGCCAGCAGTTTATTCCCCGGGACAGGGACTCTCCGTCCGGGGGAGCTGTTTTTT
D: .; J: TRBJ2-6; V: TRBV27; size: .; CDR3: CASRGVRGSNVLTF; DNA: TGTGCCAGCAGGGGGGTTAGGGGGTCCAACGTCCTGACTTTC
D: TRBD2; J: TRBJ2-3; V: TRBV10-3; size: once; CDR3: CAISEWSGGGTDTQYF; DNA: TGTGCCATCAGTGAGTGGAGCGGGGGGGGCACAGATACGCAGTATTTT